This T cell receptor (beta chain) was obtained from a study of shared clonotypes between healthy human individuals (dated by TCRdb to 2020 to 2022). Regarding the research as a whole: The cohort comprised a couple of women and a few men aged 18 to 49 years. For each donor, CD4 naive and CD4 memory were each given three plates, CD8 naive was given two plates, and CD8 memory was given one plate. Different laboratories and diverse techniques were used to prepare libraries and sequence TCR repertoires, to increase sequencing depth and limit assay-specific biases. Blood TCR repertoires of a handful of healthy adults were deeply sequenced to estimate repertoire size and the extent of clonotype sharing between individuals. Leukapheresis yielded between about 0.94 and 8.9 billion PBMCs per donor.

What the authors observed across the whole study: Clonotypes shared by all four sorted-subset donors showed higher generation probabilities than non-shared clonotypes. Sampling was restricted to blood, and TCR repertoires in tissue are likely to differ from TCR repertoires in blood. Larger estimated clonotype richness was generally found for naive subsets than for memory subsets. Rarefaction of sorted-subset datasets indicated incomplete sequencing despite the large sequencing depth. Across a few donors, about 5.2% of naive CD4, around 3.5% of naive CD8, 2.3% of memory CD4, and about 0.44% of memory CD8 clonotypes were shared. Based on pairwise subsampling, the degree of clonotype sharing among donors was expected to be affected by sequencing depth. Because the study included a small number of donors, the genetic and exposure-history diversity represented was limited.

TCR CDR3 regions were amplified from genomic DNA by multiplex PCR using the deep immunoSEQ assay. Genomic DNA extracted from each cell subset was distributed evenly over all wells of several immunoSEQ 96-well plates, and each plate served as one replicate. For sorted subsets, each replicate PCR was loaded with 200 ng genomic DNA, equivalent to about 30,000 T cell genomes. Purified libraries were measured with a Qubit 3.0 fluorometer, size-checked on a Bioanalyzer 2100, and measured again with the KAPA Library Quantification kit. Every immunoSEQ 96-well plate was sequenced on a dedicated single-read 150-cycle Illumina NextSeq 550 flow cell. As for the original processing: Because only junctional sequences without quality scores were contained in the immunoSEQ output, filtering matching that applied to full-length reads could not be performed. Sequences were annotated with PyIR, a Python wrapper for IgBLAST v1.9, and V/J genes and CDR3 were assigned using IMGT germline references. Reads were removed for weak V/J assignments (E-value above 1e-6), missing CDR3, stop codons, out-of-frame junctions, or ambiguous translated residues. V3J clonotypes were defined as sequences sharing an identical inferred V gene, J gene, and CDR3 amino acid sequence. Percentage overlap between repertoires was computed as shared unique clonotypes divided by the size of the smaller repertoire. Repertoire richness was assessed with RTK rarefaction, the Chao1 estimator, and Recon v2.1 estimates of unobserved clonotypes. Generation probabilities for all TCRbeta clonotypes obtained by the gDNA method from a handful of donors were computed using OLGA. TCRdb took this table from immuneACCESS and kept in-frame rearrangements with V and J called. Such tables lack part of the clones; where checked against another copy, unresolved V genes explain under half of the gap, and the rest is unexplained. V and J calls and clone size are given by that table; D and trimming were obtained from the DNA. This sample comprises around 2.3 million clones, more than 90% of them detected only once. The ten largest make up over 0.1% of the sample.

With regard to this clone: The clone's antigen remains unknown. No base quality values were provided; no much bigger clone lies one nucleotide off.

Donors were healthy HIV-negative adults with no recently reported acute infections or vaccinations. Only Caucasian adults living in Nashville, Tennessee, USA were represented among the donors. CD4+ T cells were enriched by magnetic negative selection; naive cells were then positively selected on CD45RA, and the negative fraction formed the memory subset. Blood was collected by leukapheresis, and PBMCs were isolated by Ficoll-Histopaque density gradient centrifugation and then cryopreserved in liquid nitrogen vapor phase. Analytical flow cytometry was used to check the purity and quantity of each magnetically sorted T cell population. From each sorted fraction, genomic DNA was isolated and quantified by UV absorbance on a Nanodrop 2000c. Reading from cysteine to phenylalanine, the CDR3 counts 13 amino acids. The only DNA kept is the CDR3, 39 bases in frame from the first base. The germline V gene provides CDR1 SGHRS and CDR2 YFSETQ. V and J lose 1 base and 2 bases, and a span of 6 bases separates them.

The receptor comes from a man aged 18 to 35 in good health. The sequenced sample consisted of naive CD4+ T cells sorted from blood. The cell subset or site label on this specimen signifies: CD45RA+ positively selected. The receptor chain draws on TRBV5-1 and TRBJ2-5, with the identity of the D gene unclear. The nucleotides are TGCGCCAGCAGCTTGAATAGGCAAGAGACCCAGTACTTC. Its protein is CASSLNRQETQYF.